The present TCR beta chain was sequenced within a study of CD8+ T cells in alopecia areata. Overall study context: Treated patients were dosed with oral tofacitinib, taking 5 to 10 mg twice daily. Whole-study results and caveats: Normal scalp had lower clonality than lesional scalp, with alopecia totalis/universalis lesions showing this most strongly. For patients receiving tofacitinib, scalp clonality and expanded CD8+ clones among the top 100 significantly decreased.

This CDR3 spans 14 amino acids. Per germline, CDR1 SGHRS and CDR2 YFSETQ. V was clipped by 6 bases and J by 1 base, with 13 bases between them. Treatment meaning: oral pan-JAK inhibitor, 5-10 mg twice daily. Sequencing relied on a cDNA template that was reverse transcribed from extracted RNA. Assay: immunoSEQ multiplex PCR; the TCRdb copy retains only in-frame clones and omits some. The sample has 90,000 to 120,000 clones; 84% are singletons. Remarks on this clone: Its antigen is undetermined.

The receptor's source is a human donor with alopecia areata. The sample consisted of CD8+ T cells sorted from blood, taken at week 24, from a patient treated with tofacitinib. The V and J genes are TRBV5-1 and TRBJ1-1, with unresolved D. CDR3: CASNPTHKNTEAFF. CDR3 DNA: TGCGCCAGCAATCCCACACACAAGAACACTGAAGCTTTCTTT.